This record looks at one T cell receptor beta chain sequence and its context. Its specificity is unknown. Investigators prepared the TCR beta libraries by applying iRepertoire HTBI primers and Arm-PCR of CDR3 regions. Each CDR3 protein is one row after TCRdb ran MiXCR on the multiplex PCR reads. The repertoire includes fewer than 650,000 distinct CDR3 sequences, approximately 15% of them detected once, and around a sixth sits in the top ten. This sample is part of a study of regulatory T cells in long-lasting Graves disease. Study results and caveats: Patients with persistent Graves' had lower TCR diversity than newly diagnosed patients.

As for time point: newly diagnosed GD, antithyroid drugs for less than 3 months. RNA extracted from PBMCs served as the sequencing template. Unmatched junction bases numbered 4, after V lost 4 bases and J lost 6 bases. The germline CDR1 and CDR2 sequences are SGHRS and YFSETQ. The CDR3 spans 14 residues. The sample was also reused in another study, on T cells in Graves' hyperthyroidism and ophthalmopathy.

The chain recombines TRBV5-1 with TRBJ2-1; 10 bases map to TRBD1. The receptor's source is a woman aged 30 to 39 with Graves disease. The sample in question was peripheral blood mononuclear cells (PBMCs), obtained at new diagnosis, from a patient treated with antithyroid drugs. CDR3 sequence: CASSGGDRGNEQFF. In nucleotides, the CDR3 is TGCGCCAGCAGCGGGGGGGACAGGGGCAATGAGCAGTTCTTC.